This is a list of T cell receptor beta chains from one sample in a study of T-cell memory formation after mild COVID-19. MiXCR, applied by TCRdb to the 5' RACE reads, yields one record per CDR3 protein. The table records 140,000 to 150,000 distinct CDR3 sequences, around 5.8% of them present only once. The sample was PBMCs or a T cell subset sorted from them (not recorded which). Receptors were obtained from an adult woman who had mild COVID-19 (a few samples of this study predate the infection). Cell type and time point are not known. Each CDR3 is given with its conserved first and last residue. The D gene is left open where the match is weak. Some rows mark clone size as missing; the rest say once, few, many or name a class of expanded clone.

D	J	V	size	DNA	CDR3
.	TRBJ1-6	TRBV18	.	TGTGCCAGCTCACCTGACAGGAGCTCCTATAATTCACCCCTCCACTTT	CASSPDRSSYNSPLHF
TRBD2	TRBJ2-3	TRBV4-3	.	TGCGCCAGCAGCCAAGAACGGAGCGGGAAAGATACGCAGTATTTT	CASSQERSGKDTQYF
TRBD2	TRBJ2-1	TRBV11-2	many	TGTGCCAGCAGCTTAGGGAGCGGGGGGGCCTTCAATGAGCAGTTCTTC	CASSLGSGGAFNEQFF
TRBD2	TRBJ2-2	TRBV5-1	.	TGCGCCAGCAGCTTGGATATCGGTAGCGGGGATTCCAACACCGGGGAGCTGTTTTTT	CASSLDIGSGDSNTGELFF
.	TRBJ1-1	TRBV4-2	.	TGTGCCAGCAGCCCGACAGGCGGGAGGACTGAAGCTTTCTTT	CASSPTGGRTEAFF
TRBD1	TRBJ2-3	TRBV14	many	TGTGCCAGCAGCCTACAGGGGTCTAGCACAGATACGCAGTATTTT	CASSLQGSSTDTQYF
TRBD1	TRBJ2-3	TRBV18	many	TGTGCCAGCGGCCCAGACAGGGGCGCAGATACGCAGTATTTT	CASGPDRGADTQYF
TRBD1	TRBJ1-1	TRBV20-1	few	TGCAGTGCTACAGGGGGGGACACTGAAGCTTTCTTT	CSATGGDTEAFF
TRBD2	TRBJ2-1	TRBV7-9	many	TGTGCCAGCAGCTTAGCTCGCGGGGGGATCTACAATGAGCAGTTCTTC	CASSLARGGIYNEQFF
.	TRBJ2-1	TRBV20-1	few	TGCAGTGCTAGAGATAATCGTCGGAGCTCCTACAATGAGCAGTTCTTC	CSARDNRRSSYNEQFF
.	TRBJ2-1	TRBV12-3/TRBV12-4	many	TGTGCCAGCAGTTTAGGGGGTGTGGGTGAGCAGTTCTTC	CASSLGGVGEQFF
TRBD2	TRBJ2-7	TRBV30	many	TGTGCCTGTGTGTCTAGCGGCTCCTACGAGCAGTACTTC	CACVSSGSYEQYF
.	TRBJ1-4	TRBV7-8	few	TGTGCCAGCAGCTTGGTGGGAGGGGTGGAAAAACTGTTTTTT	CASSLVGGVEKLFF
.	TRBJ2-3	TRBV5-1	few	TGCGCCAGCAGCTTGGAAACGGGGAGCACAGATACGCAGTATTTT	CASSLETGSTDTQYF
.	TRBJ2-7	TRBV12-3/TRBV12-4	.	TGTGCCAGCGGAAAAGTACTTTCCTACGAGCAGTACTTC	CASGKVLSYEQYF
TRBD2	TRBJ2-1	TRBV7-2	many	TGTGCCAGCAGCCAGGGACTAGCGACCAATGAGCAGTTCTTC	CASSQGLATNEQFF
.	TRBJ2-2	TRBV6-5	few	TGTGCCAGCAACGGAGAGGGAACCGGGGAGCTGTTTTTT	CASNGEGTGELFF
.	TRBJ2-1	TRBV4-1	few	TGCGCCAGCAGCCAAGTCTTCGGTGAGCAGTTCTTC	CASSQVFGEQFF
TRBD2	TRBJ2-7	TRBV27	.	TGTGCCAGCAGCCCCACTAGCGGGACTCCTAGCGAGCAGTACTTC	CASSPTSGTPSEQYF
.	TRBJ2-2	TRBV24-1	few	TGTGCCACGAGTCGCGAGTCGGGCACCGGGGAGCTGTTTTTT	CATSRESGTGELFF
.	TRBJ2-1	TRBV6-2/TRBV6-3	few	TGTGCCAGCAGTTCCCATCTGTCGCTAGCTGAAAAGGTGAATGAGCAGTTCTTC	CASSSHLSLAEKVNEQFF
.	TRBJ1-3	TRBV4-3	many	TGCGCCAGCAGCCAAGATTGGGCACGGGCTTTCTCTGGAAACACCATATATTTT	CASSQDWARAFSGNTIYF
.	TRBJ1-3	TRBV4-2	few	TGTGCCAGCAGCCAAGAGGATCCTGGAAACACCATATATTTT	CASSQEDPGNTIYF
.	TRBJ1-2	TRBV5-1	many	TGCGCCAGCAGCTTGGTGGCACAAAGTTATGACTATGGCTACACCTTC	CASSLVAQSYDYGYTF
.	TRBJ2-7	TRBV2	.	TGTGCCAGCAGTGGGAACAGGGGAGGGAACGAGCAGTACTTC	CASSGNRGGNEQYF
TRBD1	TRBJ2-3	TRBV5-1	many	TGCGCCAGCAGCCCCGGACAGGGCGGAGATACGCAGTATTTT	CASSPGQGGDTQYF
TRBD1	TRBJ1-5	TRBV20-1	few	TGCAGTGCTAGTAGGGGGCATCAGGGCAATCAGCCCCAGCATTTT	CSASRGHQGNQPQHF